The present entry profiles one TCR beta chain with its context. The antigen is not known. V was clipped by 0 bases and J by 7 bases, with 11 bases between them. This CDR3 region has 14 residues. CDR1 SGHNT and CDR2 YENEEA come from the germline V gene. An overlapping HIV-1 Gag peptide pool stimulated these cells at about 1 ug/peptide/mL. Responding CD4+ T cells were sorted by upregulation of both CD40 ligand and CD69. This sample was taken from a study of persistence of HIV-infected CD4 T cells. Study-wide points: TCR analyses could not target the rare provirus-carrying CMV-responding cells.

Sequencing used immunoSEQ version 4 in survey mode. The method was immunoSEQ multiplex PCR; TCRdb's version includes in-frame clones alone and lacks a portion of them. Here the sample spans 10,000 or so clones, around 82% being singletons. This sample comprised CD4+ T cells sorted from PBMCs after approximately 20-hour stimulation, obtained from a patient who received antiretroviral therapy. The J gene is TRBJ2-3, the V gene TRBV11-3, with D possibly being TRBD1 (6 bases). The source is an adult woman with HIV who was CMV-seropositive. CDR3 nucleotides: TGTGCCAGCAGCTTAGATCACAGGGAAAATACGCAGTATTTT. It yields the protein CASSLDHRENTQYF.